These T cell receptor beta chains were read from a single sample in a study of T cell responses to AZD1222 COVID-19 vaccine. Libraries were prepared by immunoSEQ multiplex PCR; TCRdb keeps only in-frame clonotypes and omits some of them. The data contain around 96,000 clones, roughly 86% of them singletons. Sequencing used peripheral blood, obtained 28 days after the second AZD1222 dose. These receptors came from an adult who received the AZD1222 COVID-19 vaccine. Both conserved end residues are part of each CDR3. Each record gives: J gene, V gene, clone size, D gene, CDR3 protein, CDR3 DNA. A D gene is named only where the DNA matches it firmly. Where a row states a size, it is once, few, many or the class of an expanded clone; other rows omit it.

J: TRBJ2-1
V: TRBV7-9
size: .
D: .
CDR3: CASSPLGLSYNEQFF
DNA: TGTGCCAGCAGCCCTTTAGGTCTCTCCTACAATGAGCAGTTCTTC

J: TRBJ2-1
V: TRBV19
size: few
D: .
CDR3: CASSMGADEQFF
DNA: TGTGCCAGTAGTATGGGGGCCGATGAGCAGTTCTTC

J: TRBJ1-2
V: TRBV28
size: .
D: .
CDR3: CASSLFSDRRNYGYTF
DNA: TGTGCCAGCAGTTTATTTTCTGACAGGCGTAACTATGGCTACACCTTC

J: TRBJ2-5
V: TRBV5-4
size: few
D: TRBD1
CDR3: CASSLQGAMETQYF
DNA: TGTGCCAGCAGCTTGCAGGGGGCTATGGAGACCCAGTACTTC

J: TRBJ2-1
V: TRBV5-6
size: .
D: TRBD2
CDR3: CASSLAGGEQFF
DNA: TGTGCCAGCAGCTTGGCGGGAGGGGAGCAGTTCTTC

J: TRBJ1-1
V: TRBV3-1/TRBV3-2
size: .
D: .
CDR3: CASSQDAGRGMNTEAFF
DNA: TGTGCCAGCAGCCAAGATGCGGGACGGGGAATGAACACTGAAGCTTTCTTT

J: TRBJ2-2
V: TRBV2
size: .
D: .
CDR3: CASSEFYSANTGELFF
DNA: TGTGCCAGCAGTGAATTTTACAGCGCGAACACCGGGGAGCTGTTTTTT

J: TRBJ2-2
V: TRBV5-5
size: .
D: TRBD2
CDR3: CASSLAGGERAGELFF
DNA: TGTGCCAGCAGCTTGGCGGGGGGAGAGAGGGCCGGGGAGCTGTTTTTT

J: TRBJ2-5
V: TRBV18
size: .
D: .
CDR3: CASSTTGTGYQETQYF
DNA: TGTGCCAGCTCAACAACCGGGACTGGATACCAAGAGACCCAGTACTTC

J: TRBJ2-3
V: TRBV7-3
size: .
D: .
CDR3: CASRGPTDTQYF
DNA: TGTGCCAGCAGGGGACCCACAGATACGCAGTATTTT

J: TRBJ2-3
V: TRBV20-1
size: .
D: .
CDR3: CSASPPPEADTQYF
DNA: TGCAGTGCTAGTCCACCCCCGGAGGCAGATACGCAGTATTTT

J: TRBJ2-3
V: TRBV5-5
size: .
D: TRBD2
CDR3: CASSSDTSGIGNTQYF
DNA: TGTGCCAGCAGCTCCGACACTAGCGGGATAGGGAATACGCAGTATTTT

J: TRBJ2-2
V: TRBV3-1/TRBV3-2
size: .
D: .
CDR3: CASSQDSVGQDWGELFF
DNA: TGTGCCAGCAGCCAAGATAGTGTGGGGCAGGACTGGGGGGAGCTGTTTTTT

J: TRBJ2-7
V: TRBV20-1
size: .
D: .
CDR3: CSAAGVDEQYF
DNA: TGCAGTGCTGCCGGCGTGGACGAGCAGTACTTC

J: TRBJ2-4
V: TRBV18
size: .
D: .
CDR3: CASSLGGAAKNIQYF
DNA: TGTGCCAGCTCACTTGGGGGGGCAGCCAAAAACATTCAGTACTTC

J: TRBJ2-2
V: TRBV27
size: .
D: .
CDR3: CASSFTGVVNTGELFF
DNA: TGTGCCAGCAGTTTCACGGGTGTAGTGAACACCGGGGAGCTGTTTTTT

J: TRBJ2-3
V: TRBV29-1
size: .
D: .
CDR3: CSVPLEWGSSTQYF
DNA: TGCAGCGTCCCCCTCGAGTGGGGTTCCAGTACGCAGTATTTT

J: TRBJ1-1
V: TRBV10-1
size: .
D: .
CDR3: CASAETVNTEAFF
DNA: TGCGCCAGCGCTGAGACGGTGAACACTGAAGCTTTCTTT

J: TRBJ2-3
V: TRBV3-1/TRBV3-2
size: .
D: .
CDR3: CASSRDVSTDTQYF
DNA: TGTGCCAGCAGCCGGGATGTTAGCACAGATACGCAGTATTTT

J: TRBJ2-1
V: TRBV5-1
size: .
D: .
CDR3: CASSSRGHNEQFF
DNA: TGCGCCAGCAGCTCCCGGGGCCACAATGAGCAGTTCTTC

J: TRBJ2-7
V: TRBV18
size: .
D: TRBD1
CDR3: CASSLAGQEGEQYF
DNA: TGTGCCAGCTCACTGGCGGGACAGGAAGGCGAGCAGTACTTC

J: TRBJ2-2
V: TRBV7-3
size: .
D: TRBD1
CDR3: CASSRGQGGTGELFF
DNA: TGTGCCAGCAGCCGGGGACAGGGTGGCACCGGGGAGCTGTTTTTT